This TCR beta chain derives from a study of T cells in Graves' hyperthyroidism and ophthalmopathy. This clonotype was found many times. Its antigen remains unidentified. Study outcomes and limitations: Model predictions of ophthalmopathy came a median roughly 6.7 months before onset.

V gave up 9 bases and J gave up 3 bases, with 10 bases separating them. Germline CDR1 reads KGHDR; CDR2 reads SFDVKD. The CDR3 spans 12 residues. RNA transcripts yielded amplified TCR beta CDR3 regions. The HTBI primer set drove a first-round RT-PCR of the TCR CDR3. TCRdb itself ran the multiplex PCR reads through MiXCR, one entry per CDR3 protein. The profile shows approximately 480,000 distinct CDR3 sequences, under 25% of them singletons. J is TRBJ2-5 and V is TRBV24-1; D possibly matches TRBD1 or TRBD2 (5 bases each). Sequenced: blood. The receptor's source is a man between 18 and 29 years old with Graves' hyperthyroidism. CDR3 sequence reads: CATQRGEETQYF. DNA for the CDR3: TGTGCCACCCAGAGGGGTGAAGAGACCCAGTACTTC.